The present T cell receptor beta chain was sequenced within a study of identical twins. CDR1 is WNHNN and CDR2 is SYGVQD in the germline V gene (reference sequence). Trimming pared 6 bases from V and 3 bases from J, leaving 24 bases between. The CDR3 spans 17 residues. In TCRdb, the 5' RACE reads were re-called with MiXCR into one record per CDR3 protein. The sample consists of approximately 1.8 million distinct CDR3 sequences, about 31% of them appearing once. This clonotype has more than one count but fewer than ten. The antigen is undetermined. Study-wide results and limits: The study drew conclusions from cross-sectional statistical analysis, not from following the same donors.

This sequence joins TRBV10-1 and TRBJ2-7; D gene unclear. The sequence derives from a newborn girl in good health. Sequencing was carried out using cord blood. The CDR3 bases are TGCGCCAGCAGAGTCGGCATAACAGACCACTTTTTCTACGAGCAGTACTTC. It is translated as CASRVGITDHFFYEQYF.